Below, 29 T cell receptor beta chains from the same sample are listed, as sequenced in a study of blood T cell repertoires in COVID-19. The repertoire was sequenced with immunoSEQ multiplex PCR; TCRdb's copy has only in-frame clones and lacks some. In the table there are approximately 170,000 clones, roughly four fifths of which are singletons. The sample comprised peripheral blood. Receptors were obtained from a woman aged 50 to 60 with acute or convalescent COVID-19.

This clone was detected only once. This chain uses TRBV11-2 with TRBJ1-4, with a tentative D call TRBD1 (6 bases). Trimming left V 5 bases short and J 2 bases short, with 15 bases between. This CDR3 has 16 residues. The germline V gene has CDR1 SGHAT and CDR2 FQNNGV. The CDR3 DNA reads as TGTGCCAGCAGCCGGGCGGGGGGCACCACTAATGAAAAACTGTTTTTT. Protein: CASSRAGGTTNEKLFF.

This chain uses TRBV6-2 or TRBV6-3 with TRBJ1-1; no definite D call. The CDR3 runs to 13 residues. The V end was cut by 2 bases, the J end by 3 bases, with 7 bases between. Germline values: CDR1 MNHEY, CDR2 SVGEGT. CDR3 sequence (DNA): TGTGCCAGCAGTTACCACACAGACACTGAAGCTTTCTTT. Amino acid sequence: CASSYHTDTEAFF.

This chain joins TRBV6-2 or TRBV6-3 and TRBJ2-6, with no clear D. The CDR3 length is 15 residues. The germline V and J ends were trimmed by 2 bases and 2 bases, with 7 bases remaining between them. Germline CDR1 reads MNHEY; CDR2 reads SVGEGT. Written as DNA, the CDR3 is TGTGCCAGCAGTTACGATGAGACTGGGGCCAACGTCCTGACTTTC. Protein sequence: CASSYDETGANVLTF.

V and J are TRBV27 and TRBJ2-5, with D maybe TRBD2 (5 bases). The CDR3 totals 15 residues. Germline CDR1 MNHEY, CDR2 SMNVEV (reference sequence). Trimming pared 8 bases from V and 4 bases from J, leaving 20 bases between. In DNA, the CDR3 is TGTGCCAGCGCCGGAGCGGCAGTTCTCCGAGAGACCCAGTACTTC. Its translation: CASAGAAVLRETQYF.

The gene calls are TRBV10-1 and TRBJ2-1; D is undetermined. The CDR3 spans 14 residues. Germline assignment: CDR1 WNHNN and CDR2 SYGVQD (reference sequence). V was shortened by 5 bases and J by 6 bases, with 14 bases between the two germline ends. The CDR3 spells CASSRQRSRNEQFF. The DNA of the CDR3 is TGCGCCAGCAGTAGGCAGAGGTCGCGCAATGAGCAGTTCTTC.

The J gene is TRBJ1-4, the V gene TRBV19, with a weak D call TRBD1 (5 bases). Germline lookup yields CDR1 LNHDA and CDR2 SQIVND (reference sequence). V lost 5 bases and J 7 bases, leaving 17 bases between the germline ends. The CDR3 is made up of 15 amino acids. DNA for the CDR3: TGTGCCAGTAGTTCAACCGGGACTCTAGTTGAAAAACTGTTTTTT. Residues: CASSSTGTLVEKLFF.

This clone has only one observation. The chain is built from TRBV29-1 and TRBJ2-7; 7 bases agree with TRBD1. The CDR3 runs 13 residues. Germline CDR1 and CDR2: SQVTM and ANQGSEA. Trimming cost V 4 bases and J 6 bases; bases outside gene matches: 9. In DNA, the CDR3 is TGCAGCGTTGGGGGGCAGGGGGAACGCGAGCAGTACTTC. Translating gives CSVGGQGEREQYF.

The J gene is TRBJ2-5, the V gene TRBV7-9, with D hard to call. The CDR3 extends over 12 amino acids. Trimming stripped 3 bases from V and 4 bases from J, with 6 bases between. The germline gives CDR1 SEHNR, CDR2 FQNEAQ (reference sequence). CDR3 nucleotides: TGTGCCAGCAGCTTTGTCGGAGAGACCCAGTACTTC. Protein product: CASSFVGETQYF.

The chain carries TRBV30 and TRBJ1-2; TRBD1 agrees at 7 bases. The junction had 22 bases not matched to a gene; V was cut back by 4 bases and J by 8 bases. This CDR3 has 17 residues. Germline CDR1 and CDR2: GTSNPN and SVGIG (reference sequence). CDR3 residues: CAWTLAEGGRGSSGYTF. DNA of the CDR3: TGTGCCTGGACCCTAGCCGAAGGGGGCAGGGGTTCTAGCGGCTACACCTTC.

This rearrangement joins TRBV29-1 to TRBJ2-5; TRBD1 is a possible D gene (5 bases). The germline CDR1 and CDR2 sequences are SQVTM and ANQGSEA. V was cut by 5 bases and J by 5 bases, with 24 bases left in between. CDR3 length equals 16 residues. CDR3 sequence reads: CSVRSARAGIRETQYF. The CDR3 DNA reads as TGCAGCGTTCGTTCGGCTCGGGCAGGGATCAGGGAGACCCAGTACTTC. The full variable domain, with the rest looked up from reference TRBV29-1 and TRBJ2-5, is SAVISQKPSRDICQRGTSLTIQCQVDSQVTMMFWYRQQPGQSLTLIATANQGSEATYESGFVIDKFPISRPNLTFSTLTVSNMSPEDSSIYLCSVRSARAGIRETQYFGPGTRLLVL.

The chain couples TRBV9 to TRBJ1-3; D not certain. Deletions cut 4 bases from V and 0 bases from J, with 14 bases between. The CDR3 has 16 amino acids. Germline V CDR1 and CDR2: SGDLS, YYNGEE. The chain's CDR3 is CASSPHRETSGNTIYF. The CDR3 DNA reads TGTGCCAGCAGCCCTCACAGAGAAACCTCTGGAAACACCATATATTTT.

This clone has only a few counts. V usage is TRBV7-8 and J usage is TRBJ2-7; D unresolved. The CDR3 sequence is 15 residues long. The V and J ends lost 1 base and 0 bases respectively, with 10 bases between them. Per germline, CDR1 SGHVS and CDR2 FQNEAQ. CDR3 residues: CASSLDLASSYEQYF. The CDR3 DNA sequence: TGTGCCAGCAGCTTAGATCTGGCTAGCTCCTACGAGCAGTACTTC.

As concerns this clone: At the DNA level, this CDR3 is encoded by other sequences in the same sample as well. The chain employs TRBV9 and TRBJ1-1; no firm D call. The CDR3 is 14 amino acids. V was clipped by 0 bases and J by 3 bases, with 9 bases between them. Per germline, CDR1 SGDLS and CDR2 YYNGEE. CDR3 coding DNA: TGTGCCAGCAGCGTAGTGGGTACAGACACTGAAGCTTTCTTT. Residues: CASSVVGTDTEAFF.

The chain couples TRBV6-2 or TRBV6-3 to TRBJ2-7; D possibly corresponds to TRBD1 (6 bases). The CDR3 sequence is 15 residues long. The V and J ends lost 2 bases and 5 bases respectively, with 16 bases between them. Germline values: CDR1 MNHEY, CDR2 SVGEGT. CDR3 nucleotide sequence: TGTGCCAGCAGTTACCCCACAGGGCTCGGCGACGAGCAGTACTTC. Translation: CASSYPTGLGDEQYF.

The chain couples TRBV7-2 to TRBJ1-4, with 7 bases aligning to TRBD1. Germline V gene sequence: CDR1 SGHTA, CDR2 FQGNSA. With 2 bases clipped from V and 8 bases from J, the junction kept 11 bases outside the gene matches. The CDR3 is 16 residues long. DNA of the CDR3: TGTGCCAGCAGCTTAACCCACAGGGGAGGTCGGGAAAAACTGTTTTTT. This sequence encodes CASSLTHRGGREKLFF.

The gene calls are TRBV6-2 or TRBV6-3 and TRBJ2-7; 7 bases map to TRBD2. J was trimmed by 3 bases and V by 5 bases; bases with no gene match: 19. Per germline, CDR1 MNHEY and CDR2 SVGEGT. The CDR3 totals 18 residues. The CDR3 DNA follows: TGTGCCAGCAGTCCCGGGAGGAGGACGCGGCGGTTTAACTACGAGCAGTACTTC. Protein: CASSPGRRTRRFNYEQYF.

This clone was seen many times. CDR3 bases: TGTGCCAGCAGTTCCCCCTTCGGGGGGGCGACGGGTACCAACACTGAAGCTTTCTTT. Its translation is CASSSPFGGATGTNTEAFF. This sequence joins TRBV28 and TRBJ1-1, with D possibly matching TRBD1 (6 bases). The V and J ends lost 4 bases and 2 bases respectively, with 26 bases between them. Germline values: CDR1 MDHEN, CDR2 SYDVKM. CDR3 length: 19 residues.

This sequence joins TRBV28 and TRBJ2-1, with TRBD2 matching over 16 bases. Germline V gene sequence: CDR1 MDHEN, CDR2 SYDVKM. CDR3 length: 18 residues. V shed 4 bases, J shed 2 bases, and the junction held 5 bases outside the gene matches. The CDR3 nucleotides read TGTGCCAGCAGTTCCGGGACTAGCGGGAGGGGGGCCTACAATGAGCAGTTCTTC. Translating it yields CASSSGTSGRGAYNEQFF.

The DNA of the CDR3 is TGTGCCAGTAGTATAGCCGGTGACGGGAGGGAAGCTTTCTTT. Protein sequence: CASSIAGDGREAFF. The rearrangement links TRBV19 to TRBJ1-1; the D is unclear. Per germline, CDR1 LNHDA and CDR2 SQIVND (reference sequence). V was clipped by 1 base and J by 8 bases, with 14 bases between them. CDR3 length: 14 residues.

The chain carries TRBV6-5 and TRBJ2-7, with 10 bases lining up with TRBD2. The CDR3 contains 15 residues. The trim removed 5 bases at V and 5 bases at J, leaving 9 bases unmatched. The germline V gene has CDR1 MNHEY and CDR2 SVGAGI. The CDR3 is CASSPLGTSVNEQYF. For the CDR3, the DNA is TGTGCCAGCAGTCCCCTAGGGACTAGCGTCAACGAGCAGTACTTC.

This sequence joins TRBV18 and TRBJ1-1; D might be TRBD1 (5 bases). This CDR3 region has 14 residues. Trimming cost V 6 bases and J 1 base, with 12 bases left between them. Germline CDR1 KGHSH, CDR2 LQKENI. Here the CDR3 DNA reads TGTGCCAGCTCGTATGGACAAACGAACACTGAAGCTTTCTTT. Protein: CASSYGQTNTEAFF. Combining the CDR3 with reference TRBV18 and TRBJ1-1 gives the whole variable domain NAGVMQNPRHLVRRRGQEARLRCSPMKGHSHVYWYRQLPEEGLKFMVYLQKENIIDESGMPKERFSAEFPKEGPSILRIQQVVRGDSAAYFCASSYGQTNTEAFFGQGTRLTVV.

This clone has only one observation. The rearrangement links TRBV5-4 to TRBJ2-6; 7 nucleotides match TRBD2. The ends lost 6 bases at V and 0 bases at J; junction bases unmatched: 9. The CDR3 has 17 amino acids. Per germline, CDR1 SGHNT and CDR2 YYREEE (reference sequence). The CDR3 DNA reads as TGTGCCAGCAAGCGGGACCAGCTGAGCTCTGGGGCCAACGTCCTGACTTTC. Its protein product is CASKRDQLSSGANVLTF.

The chain uses TRBV7-2 and TRBJ2-7; a possible D gene is TRBD1 (7 bases). The CDR3 runs to 12 residues. Germline V gene lookup returns CDR1 SGHTA and CDR2 FQGNSA. Deletions cut 6 bases from V and 3 bases from J, with 9 bases between. CDR3: CASRRDSYEQYF. In nucleotides, the CDR3 is TGTGCCAGCAGGCGGGACAGCTACGAGCAGTACTTC. The full variable domain, with the rest looked up from reference TRBV7-2 and TRBJ2-7, is GAGVSQSPSNKVTEKGKDVELRCDPISGHTALYWYRQSLGQGLEFLIYFQGNSAPDKSGLPSDRFSAERTGGSVSTLTIQRTQQEDSAVYLCASRRDSYEQYFGPGTRLTVT.

The chain joins TRBV7-6 to TRBJ1-5; no clear D gene. CDR3 length equals 13 residues. Germline lookup yields CDR1 SGHVS and CDR2 FNYEAQ. V was trimmed by 1 base and J by 7 bases, leaving 8 bases between them. The CDR3 here is CASSLGEAQPQHF. In nucleotides, the CDR3 is TGTGCCAGCAGCTTAGGAGAGGCGCAGCCCCAGCATTTT.

The V call is TRBV27, the J call TRBJ2-3; D perhaps matches TRBD2 (5 bases). The CDR3 has 15 amino acids. The V and J ends lost 5 bases and 1 base respectively, with 13 bases between them. Germline V gene data show CDR1 as MNHEY and CDR2 as SMNVEV (reference sequence). The CDR3, as DNA: TGTGCCAGCAGTGTTATGGGAGAGGGCACAGATACGCAGTATTTT. Its protein is CASSVMGEGTDTQYF.

J is TRBJ2-3 and V is TRBV7-8; possibly TRBD2 for D (5 bases). The ends were cut back, 8 bases at V and 2 bases at J, with 14 bases in the middle. The CDR3 has 14 residues. The germline gives CDR1 SGHVS, CDR2 FQNEAQ. The CDR3 bases are TGTGCCAGCGGACTGCGCTACCCCACAGATACGCAGTATTTT. Translated: CASGLRYPTDTQYF.

The gene calls are TRBV9 and TRBJ1-1; TRBD1 matches at 7 bases. V lost 0 bases, J lost 5 bases, and 10 bases stayed unmatched. The CDR3 totals 16 residues. Germline V gene lookup returns CDR1 SGDLS and CDR2 YYNGEE. The CDR3 reads CASSVDLDRAGTEAFF. As DNA, the CDR3 is TGTGCCAGCAGCGTAGATTTAGACAGGGCCGGGACTGAAGCTTTCTTT.

The rearrangement uses TRBV6-1 and TRBJ2-1, with TRBD2 matching over 8 bases. The CDR3 covers 15 residues. J was trimmed by 3 bases and V by 1 base; bases with no gene match: 2. The germline V gene encodes CDR1 MNHNS and CDR2 SASEGT. The CDR3 nucleotides read TGTGCCAGCAGTGAAGACGGGGGGGGCTACAATGAGCAGTTCTTC. Residues: CASSEDGGGYNEQFF.

The chain has TRBV30 and TRBJ2-3; possibly TRBD2 for D (6 bases). V gave up 0 bases and J gave up 11 bases, with 12 bases separating them. The CDR3 extends over 12 amino acids. The germline V gene encodes CDR1 GTSNPN and CDR2 SVGIG (reference sequence). CDR3 sequence: CAWSVLGRLQYF. Written as DNA, the CDR3 is TGTGCCTGGAGTGTACTGGGGAGGCTGCAGTATTTT.